A single sample is the source of the 11 T cell receptor beta chains below, sequenced in a study of blood T cell repertoires in COVID-19. Sequenced by immunoSEQ multiplex PCR; TCRdb stores in-frame clones only, minus some. The data show about 190,000 clones, around 83% seen once. Material: PBMCs or T cells enriched from blood (not recorded which). These receptors were taken from a middle-aged woman in a cohort exposed to, infected with or recovered from COVID-19 (not recorded which).

The chain recombines TRBV2 with TRBJ1-1, with a tentative D call TRBD1 (5 bases). The CDR3 spans 10 residues. Between the trimmed V and J ends, which lost 8 bases and 7 bases, there was a span of 8 bases. Germline V gene lookup returns CDR1 SNHLY and CDR2 FYNNEI. The CDR3 coding sequence is TGTGCCAGCGGAGACAGTGAAGCTTTCTTT. Its protein is CASGDSEAFF.

This chain joins TRBV19 and TRBJ1-2; no definite D call. This CDR3 comprises 13 residues. The ends were cut back, 5 bases at V and 4 bases at J, with 11 bases in the middle. CDR1 is LNHDA, CDR2 SQIVND, per germline (reference sequence). CDR3 residues: CASSDGLLYGYTF. In nucleotides, the CDR3 is TGTGCCAGTAGTGACGGACTGCTCTATGGCTACACCTTC.

The J gene is TRBJ2-7, the V gene TRBV19; 7 nucleotides agree with TRBD1. The germline gives CDR1 LNHDA, CDR2 SQIVND (reference sequence). There are 13 residues in the CDR3. The ends lost 5 bases at V and 4 bases at J; junction bases unmatched: 5. CDR3 sequence (DNA): TGTGCCAGTAGTGACAGGGCTGGGTACGAGCAGTACTTC. Translating it yields CASSDRAGYEQYF.

This clone came up a few times. The CDR3 sequence is CASSPLQGTNGYTF. The CDR3, as DNA: TGCGCCAGCAGCCCCCTACAGGGTACGAATGGCTACACCTTC. The chain uses TRBV5-1 and TRBJ1-2; possibly TRBD1 for D (6 bases). The CDR3 is 14 residues long. Germline V lookup: CDR1 SGHRS, CDR2 YFSETQ. Trimming removed 4 bases at V and 6 bases at J, with 16 bases between.

The chain combines TRBV27 with TRBJ1-2; D is possibly TRBD1 (6 bases). The V end was cut by 11 bases, the J end by 8 bases, with 15 bases between. The CDR3 covers 11 residues. The germline V gene encodes CDR1 MNHEY and CDR2 SMNVEV (reference sequence). The CDR3 spells CASGGALGYTF. CDR3 nucleotide sequence: TGTGCCTCGGGGGGGGCTCTCGGCTACACCTTC.

The chain couples TRBV27 to TRBJ1-6; 12 bases are a match to TRBD1. V was clipped by 6 bases and J by 12 bases; unmatched bases: 6. This CDR3 spans 14 amino acids. Germline V gene data show CDR1 as MNHEY and CDR2 as SMNVEV (reference sequence). CDR3 sequence (DNA): TGTGCCAGCAGCCCCGGGACAGGGGGCGTACCCCTCCACTTT. Translation gives CASSPGTGGVPLHF.

This rearrangement joins TRBV10-3 to TRBJ1-1, with 10 nucleotides matching TRBD1. V shed 6 bases, J shed 7 bases, and the junction held 5 bases outside the gene matches. The CDR3 covers 13 residues. Germline V gene lookup returns CDR1 ENHRY and CDR2 SYGVKD. The CDR3 is CAIRDRGEDEAFF. The CDR3 nucleotides read TGTGCCATCAGGGACAGGGGGGAAGATGAAGCTTTCTTT.

This clone was observed once. The chain uses TRBV7-6 and TRBJ2-5, with D perhaps matching TRBD2 (6 bases). There are 15 residues in the CDR3. The ends were cut back, 2 bases at V and 7 bases at J, with 17 bases in the middle. CDR1 is SGHVS and CDR2 is FNYEAQ in the germline V gene. CDR3 coding DNA: TGTGCCAGCAGCTTATTGGGGAACACCGGGGGGACCCAGTACTTC. It codes for CASSLLGNTGGTQYF.

The gene calls are TRBV28 and TRBJ2-3; a weak D match, TRBD1 (6 bases). This CDR3 region has 15 residues. Trimming pared 5 bases from V and 1 base from J, leaving 13 bases between. CDR1 is MDHEN and CDR2 is SYDVKM in the germline V gene. CDR3 loop: CASSPGTTRTDTQYF. CDR3 nucleotides: TGTGCCAGCAGTCCCGGGACAACGCGCACAGATACGCAGTATTTT.

The chain combines TRBV19 with TRBJ1-2; 9 nucleotides agree with TRBD1. The CDR3 extends over 16 amino acids. Germline values: CDR1 LNHDA, CDR2 SQIVND (reference sequence). V gave up 3 bases and J gave up 8 bases; unmatched junction bases: 13. CDR3 nucleotides: TGTGCCAGTAGTATCGCCCTGGGACAGGGACAGCGAGGCTACACCTTC. It yields the protein CASSIALGQGQRGYTF. The variable domain in full, completed from reference TRBV19 and TRBJ1-2, reads DGGITQSPKYLFRKEGQNVTLSCEQNLNHDAMYWYRQDPGQGLRLIYYSQIVNDFQKGDIAEGYSVSREKKESFPLTVTSAQKNPTAFYLCASSIALGQGQRGYTFGSGTRLTVV.

This clone was seen only once. The chain is built from TRBV28 and TRBJ1-5; 8 bases agree with TRBD1. Germline CDR1 reads MDHEN; CDR2 reads SYDVKM. The CDR3 extends over 14 amino acids. V was pared by 4 bases and J by 6 bases, with 5 bases of the junction left unmatched. CDR3 coding DNA: TGTGCCAGCAGTTCCGACAGGGGCGCTCAGCCCCAGCATTTT. Amino acids: CASSSDRGAQPQHF.